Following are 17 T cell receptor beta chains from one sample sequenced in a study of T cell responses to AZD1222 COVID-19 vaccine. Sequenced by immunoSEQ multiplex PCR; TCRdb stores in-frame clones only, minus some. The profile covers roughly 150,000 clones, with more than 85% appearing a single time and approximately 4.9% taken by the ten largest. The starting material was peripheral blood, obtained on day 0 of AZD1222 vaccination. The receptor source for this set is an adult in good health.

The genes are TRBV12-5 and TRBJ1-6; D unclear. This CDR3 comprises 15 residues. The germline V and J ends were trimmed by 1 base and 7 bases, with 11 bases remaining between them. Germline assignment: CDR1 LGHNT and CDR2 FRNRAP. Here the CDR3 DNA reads TGTGCTAGTGGTTTGGAGCCAGGTACCAATTCACCCCTCCACTTT. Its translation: CASGLEPGTNSPLHF.

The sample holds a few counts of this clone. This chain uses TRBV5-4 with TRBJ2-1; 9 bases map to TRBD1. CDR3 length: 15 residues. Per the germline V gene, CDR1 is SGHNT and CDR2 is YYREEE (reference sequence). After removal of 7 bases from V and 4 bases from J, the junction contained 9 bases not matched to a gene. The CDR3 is CASGRTGEGYNEQFF. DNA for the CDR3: TGTGCCAGCGGCAGGACAGGGGAGGGGTACAATGAGCAGTTCTTC.

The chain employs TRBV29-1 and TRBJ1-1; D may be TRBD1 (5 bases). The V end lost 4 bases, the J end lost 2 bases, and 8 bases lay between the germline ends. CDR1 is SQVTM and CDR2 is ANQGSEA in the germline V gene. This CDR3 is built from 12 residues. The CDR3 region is CSVVRGNTEAFF. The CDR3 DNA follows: TGCAGCGTTGTAAGGGGCAACACTGAAGCTTTCTTT.

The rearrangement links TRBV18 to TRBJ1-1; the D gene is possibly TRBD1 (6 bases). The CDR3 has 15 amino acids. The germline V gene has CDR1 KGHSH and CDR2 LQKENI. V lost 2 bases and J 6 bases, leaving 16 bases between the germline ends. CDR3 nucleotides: TGTGCCAGCTCACCAACAGGGCTAGGTGGGTCTGAAGCTTTCTTT. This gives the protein CASSPTGLGGSEAFF. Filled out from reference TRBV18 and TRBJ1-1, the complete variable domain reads NAGVMQNPRHLVRRRGQEARLRCSPMKGHSHVYWYRQLPEEGLKFMVYLQKENIIDESGMPKERFSAEFPKEGPSILRIQQVVRGDSAAYFCASSPTGLGGSEAFFGQGTRLTVV.

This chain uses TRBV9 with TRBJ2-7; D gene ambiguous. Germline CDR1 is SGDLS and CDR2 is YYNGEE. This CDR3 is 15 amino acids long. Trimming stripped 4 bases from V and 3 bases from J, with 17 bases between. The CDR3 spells CASSPFPPRIYEQYF. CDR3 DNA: TGTGCCAGCAGCCCATTCCCCCCCAGGATCTACGAGCAGTACTTC.

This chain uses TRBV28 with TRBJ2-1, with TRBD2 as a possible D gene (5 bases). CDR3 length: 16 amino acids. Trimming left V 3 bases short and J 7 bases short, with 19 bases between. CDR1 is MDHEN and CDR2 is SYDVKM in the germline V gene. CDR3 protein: CASSFIGEEGENEQFF. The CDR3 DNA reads TGTGCCAGCAGTTTTATCGGGGAAGAGGGAGAAAATGAGCAGTTCTTC.

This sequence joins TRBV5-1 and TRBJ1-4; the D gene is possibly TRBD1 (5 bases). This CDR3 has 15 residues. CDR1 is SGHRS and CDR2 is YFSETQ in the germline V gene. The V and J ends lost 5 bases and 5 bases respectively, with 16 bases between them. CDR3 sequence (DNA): TGCGCCAGCAGGGGCAGGGCGGGACGAAATGAAAAACTGTTTTTT. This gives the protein CASRGRAGRNEKLFF.

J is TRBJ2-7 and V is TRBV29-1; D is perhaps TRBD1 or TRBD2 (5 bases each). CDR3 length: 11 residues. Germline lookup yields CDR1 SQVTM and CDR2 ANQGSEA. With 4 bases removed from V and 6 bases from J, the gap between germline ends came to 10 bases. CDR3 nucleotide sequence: TGCAGCGTTGGGGACGGGACCGAGCAGTACTTC. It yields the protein CSVGDGTEQYF.

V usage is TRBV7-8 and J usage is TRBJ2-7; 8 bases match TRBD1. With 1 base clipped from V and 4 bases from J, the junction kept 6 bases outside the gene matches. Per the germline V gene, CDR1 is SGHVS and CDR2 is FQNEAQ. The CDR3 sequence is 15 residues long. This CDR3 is CASSLGTGKMYEQYF. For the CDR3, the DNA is TGTGCCAGCAGCTTAGGGACAGGGAAGATGTACGAGCAGTACTTC.

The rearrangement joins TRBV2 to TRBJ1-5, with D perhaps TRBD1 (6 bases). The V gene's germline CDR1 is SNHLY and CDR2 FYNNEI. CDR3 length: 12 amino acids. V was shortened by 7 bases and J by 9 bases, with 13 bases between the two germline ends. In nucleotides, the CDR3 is TGTGCCAGCACCCCTGGGGGCCGGCCCCAGCATTTT. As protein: CASTPGGRPQHF.

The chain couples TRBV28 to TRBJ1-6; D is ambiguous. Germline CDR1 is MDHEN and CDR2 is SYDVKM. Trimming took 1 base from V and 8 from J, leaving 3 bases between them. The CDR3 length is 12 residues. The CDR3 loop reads CASSLLDSPLHF. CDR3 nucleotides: TGTGCCAGCAGTTTATTGGATTCACCCCTCCACTTT.

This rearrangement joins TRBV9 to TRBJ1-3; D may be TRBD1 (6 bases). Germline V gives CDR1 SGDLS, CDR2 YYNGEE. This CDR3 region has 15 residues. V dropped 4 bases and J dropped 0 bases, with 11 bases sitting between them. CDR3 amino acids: CASSPDSNSGNTIYF. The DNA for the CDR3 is TGTGCCAGCAGCCCGGACAGCAACTCTGGAAACACCATATATTTT.

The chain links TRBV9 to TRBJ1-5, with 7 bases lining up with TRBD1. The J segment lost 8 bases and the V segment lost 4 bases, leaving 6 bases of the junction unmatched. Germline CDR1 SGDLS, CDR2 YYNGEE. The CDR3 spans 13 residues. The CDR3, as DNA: TGTGCCAGCAGCAAGACCGGACAGGAGCCCCAGCATTTT. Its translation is CASSKTGQEPQHF. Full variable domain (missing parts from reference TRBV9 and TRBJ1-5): DSGVTQTPKHLITATGQRVTLRCSPRSGDLSVYWYQQSLDQGLQFLIQYYNGEERAKGNILERFSAQQFPDLHSELNLSSLELGDSALYFCASSKTGQEPQHFGDGTRLSIL.

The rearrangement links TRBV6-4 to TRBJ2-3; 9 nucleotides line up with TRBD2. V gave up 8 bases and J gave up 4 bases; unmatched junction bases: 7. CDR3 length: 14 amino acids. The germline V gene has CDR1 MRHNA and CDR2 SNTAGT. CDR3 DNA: TGTGCCAGCTCCGCTGGACTAGCGTCAGATACGCAGTATTTT. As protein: CASSAGLASDTQYF.

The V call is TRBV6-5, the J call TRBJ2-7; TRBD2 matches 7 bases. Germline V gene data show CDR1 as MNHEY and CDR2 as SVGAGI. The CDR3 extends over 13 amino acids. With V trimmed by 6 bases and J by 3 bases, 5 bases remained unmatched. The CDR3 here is CASRTGTNYEQYF. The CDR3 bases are TGTGCCAGCAGAACCGGGACTAACTACGAGCAGTACTTC.

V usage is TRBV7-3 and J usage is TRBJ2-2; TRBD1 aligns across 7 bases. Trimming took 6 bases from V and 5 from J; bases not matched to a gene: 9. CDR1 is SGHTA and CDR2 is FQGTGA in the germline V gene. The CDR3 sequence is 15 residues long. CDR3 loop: CASRGTGVATGELFF. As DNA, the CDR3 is TGTGCCAGCAGGGGTACAGGGGTCGCGACCGGGGAGCTGTTTTTT.

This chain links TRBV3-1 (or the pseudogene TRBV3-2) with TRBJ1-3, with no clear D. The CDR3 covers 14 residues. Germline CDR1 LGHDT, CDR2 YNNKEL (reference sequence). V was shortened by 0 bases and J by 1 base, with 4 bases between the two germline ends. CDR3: CASSQDASGNTIYF. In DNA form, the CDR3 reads TGTGCCAGCAGCCAAGATGCATCTGGAAACACCATATATTTT.